Below, 4 T cell receptor beta chains from the same sample are listed, as sequenced in a study of blood T cell repertoires in COVID-19. Clones were sequenced by immunoSEQ multiplex PCR, and TCRdb holds only the in-frame ones, with some missing. Of approximately 61,000 clones in the sample, around 90% are singletons; the top ten hold about a fifth. What was sequenced was peripheral blood. These receptor sequences come from a woman older than 75 with active COVID-19.

This clone appeared a few times. V is TRBV7-2 and J is TRBJ1-2, with 8 nucleotides matching TRBD1. There are 14 residues in the CDR3. Per the germline V gene, CDR1 is SGHTA and CDR2 is FQGNSA. The trim removed 5 bases at V and 7 bases at J, leaving 9 bases unmatched. As DNA, the CDR3 is TGTGCCAGCAGCCCCGACAGGGGTAAGAGTGGCTACACCTTC. It specifies CASSPDRGKSGYTF.

The CDR3 DNA follows: TGTGCCAGCAGCTTAGCGCTGCCCTATACCGGGGAGCTGTTTTTT. Translating it yields CASSLALPYTGELFF. The chain has TRBV7-2 and TRBJ2-2; no definite D call. V gave up 0 bases and J gave up 5 bases, with 10 bases separating them. Germline CDR1 reads SGHTA; CDR2 reads FQGNSA. The CDR3 is 15 residues long.

This sequence joins TRBV6-2 or TRBV6-3 and TRBJ2-7, with 7 bases that match TRBD2. This CDR3 spans 15 amino acids. Germline assignment: CDR1 MNHEY and CDR2 SVGEGT. Trimming cost V 6 bases and J 5 bases; bases outside gene matches: 13. The CDR3 DNA is TGTGCCAGCAGCATGACCCCGCGGGGGAACCACGAGCAGTACTTC. It encodes CASSMTPRGNHEQYF.

This clone was detected once. V gene TRBV24-1 combines with J gene TRBJ2-6; D may be TRBD2 (6 bases). This CDR3 is built from 18 residues. Germline values: CDR1 KGHDR, CDR2 SFDVKD. V dropped 5 bases and J dropped 0 bases, with 16 bases sitting between them. This CDR3 reads CATSGRAQLSSGANVLTF. The CDR3 DNA sequence: TGTGCCACCAGTGGGAGGGCACAGCTTAGCTCTGGGGCCAACGTCCTGACTTTC.